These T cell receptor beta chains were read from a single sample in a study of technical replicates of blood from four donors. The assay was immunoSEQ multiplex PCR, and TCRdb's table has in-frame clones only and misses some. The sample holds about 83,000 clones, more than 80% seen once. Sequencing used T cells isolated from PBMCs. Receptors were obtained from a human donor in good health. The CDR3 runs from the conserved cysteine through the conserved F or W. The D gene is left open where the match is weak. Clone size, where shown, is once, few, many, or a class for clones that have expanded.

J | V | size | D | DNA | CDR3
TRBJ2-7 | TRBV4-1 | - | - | TGCGCCAGCAGCCAAGAGTACAGATACGAGCAGTACTTC | CASSQEYRYEQYF
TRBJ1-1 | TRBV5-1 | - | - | TGCGCCAGCAGCTTGGGCCCCCCCCGGGTCCACACTGAAGCTTTCTTT | CASSLGPPRVHTEAFF
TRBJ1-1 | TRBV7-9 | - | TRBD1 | TGTGCCAGCAGCTTGGGACAGGGAATGAACACTGAAGCTTTCTTT | CASSLGQGMNTEAFF
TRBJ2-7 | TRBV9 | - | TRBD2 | TGTGCCAGCAGCGTAGGAACGGCGGGGGGGCAAGATCTCGAGCAGTACTTC | CASSVGTAGGQDLEQYF
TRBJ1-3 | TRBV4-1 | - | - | TGCGCCAGCAGCCAAGGAGGGGGCTCTGGAAACACCATATATTTT | CASSQGGGSGNTIYF
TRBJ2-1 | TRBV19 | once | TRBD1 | TGTGCCAGTAGTATAACAGGGGTGATTTACAATGAGCAGTTCTTC | CASSITGVIYNEQFF
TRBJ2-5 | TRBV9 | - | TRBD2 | TGTGCCAGCAGCGAATATGATGGCGGGGGGGCCTCGGAGACCCAGTACTTC | CASSEYDGGGASETQYF
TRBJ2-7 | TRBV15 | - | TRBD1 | TGTGCCACCAGCAGAGAGCCGGACAGGGTCTTTTTATCCTACGAGCAGTACTTC | CATSREPDRVFLSYEQYF
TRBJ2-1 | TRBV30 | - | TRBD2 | TGTGCCTTTTTCACACCGGGACTAGCGGGGAGGAGGCCCTACAATGAGCAGTTCTTC | CAFFTPGLAGRRPYNEQFF
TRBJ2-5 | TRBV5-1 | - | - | TGCGCCAGCAGCTCGGTCCCGGGCCAAGAGACCCAGTACTTC | CASSSVPGQETQYF
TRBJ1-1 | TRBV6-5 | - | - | TGTGCCAGCAGTTACGGGGGGGCCTCGAACACTGAAGCTTTCTTT | CASSYGGASNTEAFF
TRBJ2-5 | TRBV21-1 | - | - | TGTGCCAGCAGCAAAGACAGGGTAGGGCTGTCCGAGACCCAGTACTTC | CASSKDRVGLSETQYF
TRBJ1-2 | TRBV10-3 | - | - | TGTGCCATCAGTGAAGGAGACCGAGCGCGTGGCTACACCTTC | CAISEGDRARGYTF
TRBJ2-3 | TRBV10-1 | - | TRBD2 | TGCGCCAGCAGTGAGGCGGGAGGATCAACAAGCACAGATACGCAGTATTTT | CASSEAGGSTSTDTQYF
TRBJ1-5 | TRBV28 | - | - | TGTGCCAGCAGTGAGGGATCAGGTCAGCCCCAGCATTTT | CASSEGSGQPQHF
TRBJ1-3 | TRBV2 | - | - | TGTGCCAGCAGGGGCACCCTCTTCAGGGCTGGAAACACCATATATTTT | CASRGTLFRAGNTIYF
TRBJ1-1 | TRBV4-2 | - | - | TGTGCCAGCAGGCAACTGGGGGCCCGGAACACTGAAGCTTTCTTT | CASRQLGARNTEAFF
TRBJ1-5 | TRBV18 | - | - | TGTGCCAGCCCCGACAGTAATTATCAGCCCCAGCATTTT | CASPDSNYQPQHF
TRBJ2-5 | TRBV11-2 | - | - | TGTGCCAGCAGCCCCGGGAGGACCCAGTACTTC | CASSPGRTQYF
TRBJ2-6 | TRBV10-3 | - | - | TGTGCCATCAGTCCAGGGGACTCTGGGGCCAACGTCCTGACTTTC | CAISPGDSGANVLTF
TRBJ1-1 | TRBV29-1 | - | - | TGCAGCGTTGACAAGCCAGGGGTTTTTCCGGAGGCTTTCTTT | CSVDKPGVFPEAFF
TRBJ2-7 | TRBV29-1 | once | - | TGCAGCGTTGAAGGGAGGGACGGTACCTACGAGCAGTACTTC | CSVEGRDGTYEQYF
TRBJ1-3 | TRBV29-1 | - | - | TGCAGCGTCGCCCAGTTTGCTCGGGGCTCTGGAAACACCATATATTTT | CSVAQFARGSGNTIYF
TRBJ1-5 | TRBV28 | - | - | TGTGCCAGCAGCCCGCCCTACAATCAGCCCCAGCATTTT | CASSPPYNQPQHF
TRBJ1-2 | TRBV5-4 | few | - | TGTGCCAGCAGCTTAGGAGGAGGGGCCGCTAACTATGGCTACACCTTC | CASSLGGGAANYGYTF
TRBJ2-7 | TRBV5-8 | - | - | TGTGCCAGCAGCTTGTTGACAGGAGGTCTCTACGAGCAGTACTTC | CASSLLTGGLYEQYF
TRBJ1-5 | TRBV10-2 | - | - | TGCGCCAGTAGCGTAGGTGGTCCGGGGGGAACTAATCAGCCCCAGCATTTT | CASSVGGPGGTNQPQHF
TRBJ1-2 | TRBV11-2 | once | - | TGTGCCAGCAGCCCCAGGTGGTCCCGGGACATGAACTTGGATGGCTACACCTTC | CASSPRWSRDMNLDGYTF
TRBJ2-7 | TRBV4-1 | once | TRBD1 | TGCGCCAGCAGCCGTCAGGGGGACGGCTACGAGCAGTACTTC | CASSRQGDGYEQYF
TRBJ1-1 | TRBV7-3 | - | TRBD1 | TGTGCCAGCAGCGCGGACAGGGGCGCGACTGAAGCTTTCTTT | CASSADRGATEAFF
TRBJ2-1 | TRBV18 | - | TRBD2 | TGTGCCAGCTCACCACTTTTCGGGAGGGCCGGTTCGAATGAGCAGTTCTTC | CASSPLFGRAGSNEQFF
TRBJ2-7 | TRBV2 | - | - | TGTGCCAGCCGACAGGTGCCCTACGAGCAGTACTTC | CASRQVPYEQYF
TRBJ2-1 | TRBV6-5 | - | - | TGTGCCAGCAGTTCCGACGGGGTAGGGCAGTTCTTC | CASSSDGVGQFF
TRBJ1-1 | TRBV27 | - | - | TGTGCCAGCGGAAGGGGAGGCACTGAAGCTTTCTTT | CASGRGGTEAFF
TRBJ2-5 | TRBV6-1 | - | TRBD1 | TGTGCCAGCAGTGAATCGGGACAGATCCAAGAGACCCAGTACTTC | CASSESGQIQETQYF
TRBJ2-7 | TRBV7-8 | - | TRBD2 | TGTGCCAGCAGCCGTGGACTAGCGGGAGCGCGCGAGCAGTACTTC | CASSRGLAGAREQYF
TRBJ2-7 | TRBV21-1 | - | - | TGTGCCAGCAGCCACGAAGCCCAGGGGTGCGCCTACGAGCAGTACTTC | CASSHEAQGCAYEQYF
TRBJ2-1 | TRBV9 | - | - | TGTGCCAGCAGCGTAGCCGGGGGGCTTAAGGATGAGCAGTTCTTC | CASSVAGGLKDEQFF
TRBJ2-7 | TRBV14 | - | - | TGTGCCAGCAGCCAGCGGGACGAGCAGTACTTC | CASSQRDEQYF
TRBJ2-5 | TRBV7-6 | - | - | TGTGCCAGCAGCCGGGTCCCAGGGGCCGAGGAGACCCAGTACTTC | CASSRVPGAEETQYF
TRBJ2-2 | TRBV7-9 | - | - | TGTGCCAGCAGACAAACAGGGAACACCGGGGAGCTGTTTTTT | CASRQTGNTGELFF
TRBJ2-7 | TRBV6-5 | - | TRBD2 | TGTGCCAGCAGTTACCCGGGACTAGCGGGGGCCTACGAGCAGTACTTC | CASSYPGLAGAYEQYF
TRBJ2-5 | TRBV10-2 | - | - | TGCGCCAGCACCATGTCAGATGGTGGGACCCAGTACTTC | CASTMSDGGTQYF
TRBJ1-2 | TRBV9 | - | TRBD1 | TGTGCCAGCAGCGTAGGGGACAGGGGGCTATATGGCTACACCTTC | CASSVGDRGLYGYTF
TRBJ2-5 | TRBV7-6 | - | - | TGTGCCAGCAGCTTGTTACTGGACCAAGAGACCCAGTACTTC | CASSLLLDQETQYF
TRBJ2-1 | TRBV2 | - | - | TGTGCCAGCAGAGCCCACAGGCAAAACATCTACAATGAGCAGTTCTTC | CASRAHRQNIYNEQFF
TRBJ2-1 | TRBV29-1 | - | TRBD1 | TGCAGCGGTGTCAGGGGGACGACCTACAATGAGCAGTTCTTC | CSGVRGTTYNEQFF
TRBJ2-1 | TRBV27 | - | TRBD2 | TGTGCCAGCAGTTTAGTAATAGCGGGGGGGCCAGAGCAGTTCTTC | CASSLVIAGGPEQFF
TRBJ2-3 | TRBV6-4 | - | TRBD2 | TGTGCCAGCAGTGACTCAGCGGGGGGGCCAGATACGCAGTATTTT | CASSDSAGGPDTQYF
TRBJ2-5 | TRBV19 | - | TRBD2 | TGTGCCAGTAGTAATGACGGGAGGGCCAGGGAGACCCAGTACTTC | CASSNDGRARETQYF
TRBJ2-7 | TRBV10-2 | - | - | TGCGCCAGCAAAGGAGCGGACAGCTCCTACGAGCAGTACTTC | CASKGADSSYEQYF
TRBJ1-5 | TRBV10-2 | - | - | TGCGCCAGCAGTGAGCTCCGGACAATGCTATCTCAGCCCCAGCATTTT | CASSELRTMLSQPQHF
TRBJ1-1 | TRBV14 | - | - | TGTGCCAGCAGCATAACCAGGGGCCTGAACACTGAAGCTTTCTTT | CASSITRGLNTEAFF
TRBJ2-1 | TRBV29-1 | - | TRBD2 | TGCAGCGCCTCCCTATCCGGGGCCGGGAGGAATGAGCAGTTCTTC | CSASLSGAGRNEQFF